This TCR beta chain emerged from a study of blood T cell repertoires in COVID-19. Enrolled through a virtual design, the participants were between roughly 18 and 90 years of age and came from about two dozen US areas. Allocation to cohorts depended on clinical history reported by the participants. V was cut by 10 bases and J by 0 bases, with 16 bases left in between. This CDR3 spans 14 amino acids. The germline gives CDR1 MDHEN, CDR2 SYDVKM. Sequencing used immunoSEQ multiplex PCR; TCRdb keeps in-frame clones, though not all of them. The sample lists approximately 260,000 clones, roughly 87% occurring once.

V is TRBV28 and J is TRBJ2-7; a possible D gene is TRBD2 (5 bases). This clonotype was obtained from a woman aged 30 to 39 with acute COVID-19. Sample: PBMCs or T cells enriched from blood (not recorded which). DNA for the CDR3: TGTGCCACAGAGGGCAGCCTGACCTCCTACGAGCAGTACTTC. Protein: CATEGSLTSYEQYF.